This T cell receptor (beta chain) was sequenced in a study of low-dose radiotherapy and immunotherapy resistance in tumors. The overall study: Treatment of Cohort 2 consisted of 1 Gy per fraction every two weeks, amounting to 13 Gy over 26 weeks. From cycle 1 day 1, patients took oral aspirin 300 mg every day for four cycles.

Alpha- and beta-chain coverage of first-strand cDNA came from TRAV- and TRBV-specific primers. Using a constant-region primer together with a V-primer adapter, TCRs were subjected to roughly 18 PCR cycles of amplification. Amplification of isolated mRNA was accomplished via in vitro transcription. TCRdb reprocessed the reads via MiXCR and lists one record per CDR3 protein. The sample carries 14,000 to 15,000 distinct CDR3 sequences, roughly 50% recorded once. The treatment that donors received included nivolumab, ipilimumab, aspirin, low-dose cyclophosphamide and low-dose radiotherapy. Germline assignment: CDR1 SGHDT and CDR2 YYEEEE. There are 13 residues in the CDR3. Trimming left V 0 bases short and J 11 bases short, with 14 bases between.

The J gene is TRBJ1-1, the V gene TRBV5-6, with D uncertain. The source of this sequence is a human donor with advanced metastatic prostate, ovarian, gallbladder or colorectal cancer (not recorded which). This table probably holds off-target reads from a library built for another chain. This CDR3 reads CASSLALPTTAFF. Here the CDR3 DNA reads TGTGCCAGCAGCTTGGCTCTTCCCACGACTGCTTTCTTT.